One and the same sample provided the 30 T cell receptor beta chains below, sequenced in a study of T cell repertoires in cytomegalovirus infection. MiXCR, run by TCRdb on the reads, gives a single entry per CDR3 protein. Among nearly 450,000 distinct CDR3 sequences listed, 30% to 40% were seen once. Sequencing used PBMCs. The receptor source for this set is a human donor in good health (CMV status not recorded). Some clones in this sample may be carry-over from other donors' samples.

This clonotype has only a few counts. The chain links TRBV4-2 to TRBJ1-4; 7 bases line up with TRBD1. There are 15 residues in the CDR3. The J segment lost 4 bases and the V segment lost 4 bases, leaving 6 bases of the junction unmatched. Germline V lookup: CDR1 LGHNA, CDR2 YNFKEQ. In nucleotides, the CDR3 is TGTGCCAGCAGCCGCCAGGGACAGCTTAATGAAAAACTGTTTTTT. Encoded protein: CASSRQGQLNEKLFF.

Turning to this clonotype: This could be a read error, since a much larger clone is one nucleotide away. The J gene is TRBJ2-1, the V gene TRBV4-1; the match to TRBD1 covers 12 bases. The CDR3 length is 18 residues. Germline CDR1 is MGHRA and CDR2 is YSYEKL. In DNA form, the CDR3 reads TGCGCCAGCAGCCAAGACCCGGGACAGGGGGCGCTATACAATGAGCAGCTCTTC. It is translated as CASSQDPGQGALYNEQLF.

This chain connects TRBV20-1 to TRBJ1-4, with D tentatively TRBD1 (5 bases). The CDR3 spans 13 residues. V lost 8 bases, J lost 5 bases, and 15 bases lay in between. Germline loops: CDR1 DFQATT, CDR2 SNEGSKA (reference sequence). This CDR3 is CSINYQGNEKLFF. CDR3 nucleotides: TGCAGTATAAACTATCAGGGAAATGAAAAACTGTTTTTT.

This clonotype was counted only a few times. V and J are TRBV5-1 and TRBJ2-7, with TRBD1 as a possible D gene (6 bases). Germline V CDR1 and CDR2: SGHRS, YFSETQ. The V and J ends lost 0 bases and 1 base respectively, with 11 bases between them. This CDR3 contains 15 residues. The CDR3: CASSLGRGASYEQYF. CDR3 DNA: TGCGCCAGCAGCTTGGGCAGGGGCGCATCCTACGAGCAGTACTTC.

The chain carries TRBV6-2 or TRBV6-3 and TRBJ2-1; the D gene could be TRBD1 or TRBD2 (6 bases each). The CDR3 contains 15 residues. Trimming shortened V by 5 bases and J by 1 base, and 12 bases separated the two germline ends. CDR1 is MNHEY and CDR2 is SVGEGT in the germline V gene. CDR3 loop: CASSMWGASYNEQFF. The CDR3 DNA sequence: TGTGCCAGCAGTATGTGGGGGGCGTCCTACAATGAGCAGTTCTTC.

This chain's CDR3 is CASSPDRISGNTIYF. The CDR3 DNA reads TGTGCCAGCAGCCCTGACAGGATCTCTGGAAACACCATATATTTT. The chain employs TRBV11-1 and TRBJ1-3; D may be TRBD1 (6 bases). Looked up from germline, CDR1 is SGHAT and CDR2 is FQDESV (reference sequence). This CDR3 is 15 amino acids long. Trimming removed 5 bases from V and 0 bases from J, with 11 bases in between.

This clonotype was recorded a few times. Here the CDR3 reads CSPFPVGAKNIQYF. For the CDR3, the DNA is TGCAGTCCCTTTCCGGTAGGCGCCAAAAACATTCAGTACTTC. The V call is TRBV20-1, the J call TRBJ2-4; D call uncertain. The CDR3 consists of 14 residues. Germline loops: CDR1 DFQATT, CDR2 SNEGSKA (reference sequence). V lost 8 bases and J lost 1, with 15 bases in between.

A single count supports this clonotype. The chain links TRBV28 to TRBJ2-7; 10 nucleotides align to TRBD1. V trimming: 5 bases; J trimming: 4 bases; junction bases outside the gene matches: 5. The CDR3 is 14 amino acids. Germline CDR1 and CDR2: MDHEN and SYDVKM. The CDR3 bases are TGTGCCAGCAGTGGAGGGACAGGGGCTTACGAGCAGTACTTC. It specifies CASSGGTGAYEQYF.

Turning to this clonotype: Its ends do not fully match the called genes, so a read error is possible. The CDR3, as DNA: TGTGCCAGCACCTTATCTCGACAGGCACCTCATCAGCCCCAGCATTTT. Its translation: CASTLSRQAPHQPQHF. V is TRBV7-8 and J is TRBJ1-5, with a weak D call TRBD1 (6 bases). The CDR3 loop spans 16 amino acids. Germline V gene lookup returns CDR1 SGHVS and CDR2 FQNEAQ.

This clonotype was seen a handful of times. The chain is built from TRBV11-2 and TRBJ2-5; 12 bases agree with TRBD2. J gave up 3 bases and V 6 bases, and 8 bases lay outside the gene matches. The CDR3 totals 16 residues. Germline assignment: CDR1 SGHAT and CDR2 FQNNGV. In DNA, the CDR3 is TGTGCCAGCAGGTTGACTAGCGGGGGCCGGAAAGAGACCCAGTACTTC. Encoded protein: CASRLTSGGRKETQYF.

To note about this clonotype: A much larger clone sits a single nucleotide away, making a read error possible. V usage is TRBV6-8 and J usage is TRBJ1-1; 10 nucleotides align to TRBD1. The CDR3 has 13 amino acids. Germline V CDR1 and CDR2: MNHGY, SAAAGT. The CDR3 DNA is TGTGACAGCAGACCCCGGACAGGGGGAAGATCTTTCTTT. It specifies CDSRPRTGGRSFF.

CDR3 protein: CASSKIDGADTTYEQYF. The CDR3 DNA reads as TGTGCCAGTAGCAAGATTGATGGGGCAGATACTACCTACGAGCAGTACTTC. V gene TRBV19 combines with J gene TRBJ2-7; maybe TRBD1 (5 bases). Trimming stripped 6 bases from V and 2 bases from J, with 23 bases between. The germline V gene encodes CDR1 LNHDA and CDR2 SQIVND (reference sequence). The CDR3 covers 17 residues.

The CDR3: CATGRSYNEQFF. Here the CDR3 DNA reads TGTGCCACCGGGAGGTCCTACAATGAGCAGTTCTTC. The rearrangement joins TRBV15 to TRBJ2-1; D is possibly TRBD2 (6 bases). CDR3 length: 12 residues. CDR1 LNHNV and CDR2 YYDKDF come from the germline V gene (reference sequence). The germline V and J ends were trimmed by 8 bases and 1 base, with 6 bases remaining between them.

V and J are TRBV7-6 and TRBJ2-7; D gene uncertain. Germline V CDR1 and CDR2: SGHVS, FNYEAQ. Trimming took 1 base from V and 6 from J, leaving 10 bases between them. The CDR3 consists of 13 residues. The CDR3 sequence: CASSLGSGSEQYF. The CDR3 DNA is TGTGCCAGCAGCTTAGGTTCCGGCTCCGAGCAGTACTTC.

This clonotype was picked up many times. This rearrangement joins TRBV7-2 to TRBJ2-2, with 7 bases matching TRBD1. V was clipped by 2 bases and J by 9 bases; unmatched bases: 9. This CDR3 is built from 15 residues. Germline CDR1 and CDR2: SGHTA and FQGNSA. The CDR3 region is CASSLRTGRERELFF. The CDR3 DNA is TGTGCCAGCAGCTTACGGACAGGAAGGGAACGGGAGCTGTTTTTT.

The rearrangement uses TRBV19 and TRBJ1-5; TRBD1 agrees at 7 bases. The CDR3 is 14 residues long. V shed 9 bases, J shed 7 bases, and the junction held 12 bases outside the gene matches. Per germline, CDR1 LNHDA and CDR2 SQIVND (reference sequence). The CDR3 nucleotides are TGTGCCAGCCGAATCACGGGAGGGGGCCAGCCCCAGCATTTT. Residues: CASRITGGGQPQHF.

This clonotype was observed a handful of times. The chain uses TRBV4-3 and TRBJ1-1; no firm D call. Germline V gives CDR1 LGHNA, CDR2 YSLEER. The germline V and J ends were trimmed by 0 bases and 2 bases, with 10 bases remaining between them. This CDR3 is built from 15 residues. As DNA, the CDR3 is TGCGCCAGCAGCCAAGATCCCCAGTCCAACACTGAAGCTTTCTTT. This encodes CASSQDPQSNTEAFF.

The chain joins TRBV5-1 to TRBJ2-3; 11 bases align to TRBD2. CDR3 length: 15 residues. Germline CDR1 and CDR2: SGHRS and YFSETQ. After removal of 2 bases from V and 5 bases from J, the junction contained 4 bases not matched to a gene. CDR3 region: CASSFSGGARDTQYF. The DNA of the CDR3 is TGCGCCAGCAGCTTTAGCGGGGGGGCCAGAGATACGCAGTATTTT.

This clonotype showed up many times. This sequence joins TRBV7-2 and TRBJ1-1, with D unclear. This CDR3 comprises 13 residues. Trimming took off 1 base at V and 3 bases at J, with 6 bases between the two ends. Germline loops: CDR1 SGHTA, CDR2 FQGNSA. DNA for the CDR3: TGTGCCAGCAGCTTAGGGTGGGACACTGAAGCTTTCTTT. Translating gives CASSLGWDTEAFF.

This clonotype was detected a few times. The chain carries TRBV11-2 and TRBJ2-4; unclear D gene. The V end was cut by 0 bases, the J end by 1 base, with 7 bases between. Germline lookup yields CDR1 SGHAT and CDR2 FQNNGV. The CDR3 has 15 residues. The CDR3 DNA follows: TGTGCCAGCAGCTTAGACGGTGCGGCCAAAAACATTCAGTACTTC. As protein: CASSLDGAAKNIQYF.

This rearrangement joins TRBV19 to TRBJ1-1, with TRBD1 matching 7 bases. V trimming: 7 bases; J trimming: 4 bases; junction bases outside the gene matches: 9. Germline V CDR1 and CDR2: LNHDA, SQIVND (reference sequence). The CDR3 is 14 amino acids. This CDR3 reads CASNHRGGATEAFF. The CDR3, as DNA: TGTGCCAGTAACCACAGGGGAGGGGCCACTGAAGCTTTCTTT.

In its sample, this clonotype was seen many times. The chain recombines TRBV28 with TRBJ1-1; D perhaps matches TRBD1 (6 bases). V was pared by 5 bases and J by 4 bases, with 14 bases between. CDR1 is MDHEN and CDR2 is SYDVKM in the germline V gene. This CDR3 spans 14 amino acids. DNA of the CDR3: TGTGCCAGCAGTCCAAGGGACATTAGCACTGAAGCTTTCTTT. Its protein is CASSPRDISTEAFF.

The rearrangement uses TRBV27 and TRBJ2-1; TRBD1 is a possible D gene (7 bases). Deletions cut 3 bases from V and 2 bases from J, with 14 bases between. Germline lookup yields CDR1 MNHEY and CDR2 SMNVEV (reference sequence). The CDR3 runs 16 residues. The CDR3 coding sequence is TGTGCCAGCAGTTTTCAGGGGGGACTGACCTACAATGAGCAGTTCTTC. Encoded protein: CASSFQGGLTYNEQFF.

This clonotype was observed a handful of times. CDR3 in amino acids: CASSEDKAKNIQYF. CDR3 bases: TGTGCCAGCAGTGAAGACAAAGCCAAAAACATTCAGTACTTC. The J gene is TRBJ2-4, the V gene TRBV2; D is unclear. The CDR3 is made up of 14 amino acids. CDR1 SNHLY and CDR2 FYNNEI come from the germline V gene. The V end lost 1 base, the J end lost 0 bases, and 4 bases lay between the germline ends.

The sample holds a few counts of this clonotype. The chain employs TRBV4-1 and TRBJ2-5, with TRBD2 matching over 13 bases. The length of the CDR3 is 17 residues. Germline V gene lookup returns CDR1 MGHRA and CDR2 YSYEKL. V was clipped by 0 bases and J by 6 bases; unmatched bases: 7. The CDR3 sequence: CASSQDPLAGGHKTQYF. DNA for the CDR3: TGCGCCAGCAGCCAAGACCCACTAGCGGGGGGGCATAAGACCCAGTACTTC.

In DNA form, the CDR3 reads TGTGCCAGTAAAGGGGGCCCGGTAAACACTGAAGCTTTCTTT. Protein sequence: CASKGGPVNTEAFF. The chain carries TRBV19 and TRBJ1-1, with 7 bases identical to TRBD1. J was trimmed by 2 bases and V by 7 bases; bases with no gene match: 7. From germline, CDR1 is LNHDA and CDR2 SQIVND (reference sequence). This CDR3 is 14 amino acids long.

This clonotype was counted a few times. This chain uses TRBV6-4 with TRBJ2-3; possibly TRBD1 for D (6 bases). This CDR3 contains 13 residues. Trimming took off 3 bases at V and 2 bases at J, with 6 bases between the two ends. Germline CDR1 and CDR2: MRHNA and SNTAGT. CDR3 loop: CASSEGATDTQYF. In DNA form, the CDR3 reads TGTGCCAGCAGTGAGGGGGCCACAGATACGCAGTATTTT.

This rearrangement joins TRBV7-8 to TRBJ2-7, with no clear D. Per the germline V gene, CDR1 is SGHVS and CDR2 is FQNEAQ. The CDR3 length is 15 residues. Deletions cut 1 base from V and 2 bases from J, with 12 bases between. The CDR3 DNA reads as TGTGCCAGCAGCTTAGGAGGCAACAGCGCCTACGAGCAGTACTTC. This gives the protein CASSLGGNSAYEQYF.

This chain links TRBV6-6 with TRBJ1-2; no clear D gene. Germline CDR1 MNHNY, CDR2 SVGAGI (reference sequence). The ends were cut back, 2 bases at V and 0 bases at J, with 10 bases in the middle. The CDR3 consists of 15 residues. Written as DNA, the CDR3 is TGTGCCAGCAGTTACCCGGCCGCCACTAACTATGGCTACACCTTC. Translated, it gives CASSYPAATNYGYTF.

This clonotype came up many times. V is TRBV7-2 and J is TRBJ1-1, with D possibly matching TRBD1 (6 bases). The germline V and J ends were trimmed by 7 bases and 6 bases, with 12 bases remaining between them. Germline CDR1 is SGHTA and CDR2 is FQGNSA. The CDR3 totals 12 residues. This CDR3 is CASNRDKAEAFF. The CDR3 bases are TGTGCCAGCAACAGGGATAAGGCTGAAGCTTTCTTT.